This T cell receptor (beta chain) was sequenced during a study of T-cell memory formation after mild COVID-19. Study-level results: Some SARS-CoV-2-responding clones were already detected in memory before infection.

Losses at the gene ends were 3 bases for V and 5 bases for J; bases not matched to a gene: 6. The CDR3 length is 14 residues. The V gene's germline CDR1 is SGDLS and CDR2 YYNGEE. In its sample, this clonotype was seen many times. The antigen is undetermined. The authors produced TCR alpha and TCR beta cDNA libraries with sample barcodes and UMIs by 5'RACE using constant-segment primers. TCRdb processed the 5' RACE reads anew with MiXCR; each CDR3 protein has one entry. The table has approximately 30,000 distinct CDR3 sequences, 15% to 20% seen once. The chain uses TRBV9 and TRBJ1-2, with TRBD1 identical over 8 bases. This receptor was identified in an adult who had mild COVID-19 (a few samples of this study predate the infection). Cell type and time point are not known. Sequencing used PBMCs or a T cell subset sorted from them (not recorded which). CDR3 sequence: CASSGQGWGYGYTF. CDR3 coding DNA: TGTGCCAGCAGCGGACAGGGGTGGGGGTATGGCTACACCTTC. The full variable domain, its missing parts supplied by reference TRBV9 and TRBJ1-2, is DSGVTQTPKHLITATGQRVTLRCSPRSGDLSVYWYQQSLDQGLQFLIQYYNGEERAKGNILERFSAQQFPDLHSELNLSSLELGDSALYFCASSGQGWGYGYTFGSGTRLTVV.